A selection of T cell receptor beta chains follows, all from one sample in a study of cytomegalovirus exposure and HLA in healthy donors. The protocol was immunoSEQ multiplex PCR, while the TCRdb copy is restricted to in-frame clones and leaves out a portion. The sample contains around 150,000 clones, roughly 77% of which appear only once. The specimen sequenced was PBMCs. The receptors stem from a human donor in good health. CDR3s include the opening cysteine and the closing phenylalanine or tryptophan. A D gene is named only where the DNA matches it firmly. Size tells how often a clone was seen (once, few, many) or the class of an expanded clone, and some rows leave it out.

clone_size,v_call,d_call,j_call,cdr3_nt,cdr3_aa
-,TRBV27,TRBD2,TRBJ2-1,TGTGCCAGCAGTTTAAAGGGCGTCGTAGGGTTTGAAAAAACGGGGGGGTTCTACAATGAGCAGTTCTTC,CASSLKGVVGFEKTGGFYNEQFF
-,TRBV5-5,-,TRBJ1-4,TGTGCCAGCAGCTCACCGGGAACCCTAAATGAAAAACTGTTTTTT,CASSSPGTLNEKLFF
few,TRBV10-3,TRBD1,TRBJ2-1,TGTGCCATCAAGACAGGGGATCCTTACAATGAGCAGTTCTTC,CAIKTGDPYNEQFF
-,TRBV5-4,-,TRBJ2-3,TGTGCCAGCAGCCAAGGTGGCCGGGGGAACACAGATACGCAGTATTTT,CASSQGGRGNTDTQYF
-,TRBV6-5,TRBD1,TRBJ2-7,TGTGCCAGCAGCCGCCTTACAGGGGACTACGAGCAGTACTTC,CASSRLTGDYEQYF
-,TRBV30,TRBD2,TRBJ2-1,TGTGCCTGGAGTTTGAGCGGGGCGACTGGTGAGCAGTTCTTC,CAWSLSGATGEQFF
-,TRBV9,-,TRBJ2-3,TGTGCCAGCAGCGTAGATGCTAGAGGCACAGATACGCAGTATTTT,CASSVDARGTDTQYF
-,TRBV7-8,-,TRBJ2-2,TGTGCCAGCAGCTTAGGGTGGTCGGCGAACACCGGGGAGCTGTTTTTT,CASSLGWSANTGELFF
-,TRBV4-3,TRBD2,TRBJ2-3,TGCGCCAGCAGCCAAGATACTAGCGGTGGCACAGATACGCAGTATTTT,CASSQDTSGGTDTQYF
-,TRBV28,-,TRBJ2-5,TGTGCCAGCAGTTTGGGGAGGTCACAGGAGACCCAGTACTTC,CASSLGRSQETQYF
-,TRBV27,TRBD1,TRBJ2-5,TGTGCCAGCAGTGGACGATCGGGACAGTCGCCTCGGGAGACCCAGTACTTC,CASSGRSGQSPRETQYF
-,TRBV4-1,-,TRBJ1-2,TGCGCCAGCAGCCAAACAAGACTTCCACCGATTATATATGGCTACACCTTC,CASSQTRLPPIIYGYTF
-,TRBV6-1,-,TRBJ1-1,TGTGCCAGCAGTGATATGGGGGCCCCAAGTGAGACTGAAGCTTTCTTT,CASSDMGAPSETEAFF
-,TRBV6-6,TRBD1,TRBJ2-7,TGTGCCAGCAGTTACTGGACAGGGGCCGAGCAGTACTTC,CASSYWTGAEQYF
-,TRBV5-4,TRBD2,TRBJ2-5,TGTGCCAGCAGCTTCGGGACTAGCGGGCAAGAGACCCAGTACTTC,CASSFGTSGQETQYF
-,TRBV6-1,TRBD1,TRBJ2-1,TGTGCCACCATCCCGACAGGGCGGTATGAGCAGTTCTTC,CATIPTGRYEQFF
-,TRBV27,TRBD2,TRBJ2-2,TGTGCCAGCAGTTTTGGACTAGCGGGAGCCGGGGAGCTGTTTTTT,CASSFGLAGAGELFF
-,TRBV5-4,-,TRBJ2-5,TGTGCCAGCAGGAAAGGGGGTTTTGGAGTGGAAGAGACCCAGTACTTC,CASRKGGFGVEETQYF
-,TRBV7-9,-,TRBJ1-1,TGTGCCAGCTCTCCTTCAGAGAACACTGAAGCTTTCTTT,CASSPSENTEAFF
-,TRBV20-1,-,TRBJ2-7,TGCAGTGCTGCGTTAATTTACGAGCAGTACTTC,CSAALIYEQYF
-,TRBV15,-,TRBJ1-1,TGTGCCACCAGCAGAGATCCGGGGTTCGTTTCTGAAGCTTTCTTT,CATSRDPGFVSEAFF
-,TRBV7-2,-,TRBJ1-1,TGTGCCAGCAGCACTCCAGGGTTGGGAACTGAAGCTTTCTTT,CASSTPGLGTEAFF
-,TRBV7-6,TRBD2,TRBJ2-2,TGTGCCAGCAGCTGGGGGGGCGGGGAGCTGTTTTTT,CASSWGGGELFF
-,TRBV5-6,TRBD1,TRBJ1-4,TGTGCCAGCAGCTTGAGGGCAGGGGGTGAAAAACTGTTTTTT,CASSLRAGGEKLFF
-,TRBV4-2,-,TRBJ2-2,TGTGCCAGCAGCCGCGGACTATCAGGTACCGGGGAGCTGTTTTTT,CASSRGLSGTGELFF
-,TRBV6-5,-,TRBJ1-1,TGTGCCAGCAGTTACACTGTCCTCATGAACACTGAAGCTTTCTTT,CASSYTVLMNTEAFF
-,TRBV11-2,-,TRBJ2-3,TGTGCCAGCAGCTTAGAGGGAGCTAGCGGCACAGATACGCAGTATTTT,CASSLEGASGTDTQYF
-,TRBV5-6,TRBD1,TRBJ1-2,TGTGCCAGCAGCTACGGGACAGGCCGTGGAGGCTATGGCTACACCTTC,CASSYGTGRGGYGYTF
-,TRBV4-1,-,TRBJ2-7,TGCGCCAGCAGCCACGAGGGCGGACAGAAAACCTACGAGCAGTACTTC,CASSHEGGQKTYEQYF
-,TRBV6-6,-,TRBJ1-1,TGTGCCAGTCATATGAGGGTTGGGACTGAAGCTTTCTTT,CASHMRVGTEAFF
-,TRBV6-1,TRBD1,TRBJ2-7,TGTGCCATTCCCGGACAGGAGTACGGTCGCGAGCAGTACTTC,CAIPGQEYGREQYF
-,TRBV7-9,-,TRBJ1-6,TGTGCCAGCACAGGGGAAATTAGTAATTCACCCCTCCACTTT,CASTGEISNSPLHF
-,TRBV6-5,TRBD1,TRBJ1-2,TGTGCCAGCAGTTACTTTAAACAGGGGCTCCATGGCTACACCTTC,CASSYFKQGLHGYTF
-,TRBV2,-,TRBJ2-5,TGTGCCAGCAGTGAGTGGCAGAAAGAGACCCAGTACTTC,CASSEWQKETQYF
-,TRBV2,TRBD1,TRBJ2-1,TGTGCCAGCAGTGTTGGGGGGACAGGTGGGCATGAGCAGTTCTTC,CASSVGGTGGHEQFF
few,TRBV11-2,TRBD2,TRBJ2-5,TGTGCCAGCAGTGAGAACCGACTAGCGGGGGGCGAGACCCAGTACTTC,CASSENRLAGGETQYF
-,TRBV6-1,-,TRBJ2-2,TGTGCCAGCAGTGGGGGTACTAGCCCCGTCACCGGGGAGCTGTTTTTT,CASSGGTSPVTGELFF
-,TRBV5-6,-,TRBJ1-5,TGTGCCAGCAGCCAATCAAACAGGGACGGCAATCAGCCCCAGCATTTT,CASSQSNRDGNQPQHF
-,TRBV30,-,TRBJ2-1,TGTGCCTGGAGTGTGACATCCGAGCAGTTCTTC,CAWSVTSEQFF
-,TRBV6-6,TRBD1,TRBJ2-7,TGTGCCAGCAGTCCGGACAGGGGGTCGCACGAGCAGTACTTC,CASSPDRGSHEQYF
few,TRBV27,TRBD1,TRBJ1-1,TGTGCCAGCACCCTTTCCGGGACAGGGGGGAGGAACACTGAAGCTTTCTTT,CASTLSGTGGRNTEAFF
-,TRBV2,-,TRBJ2-7,TGTGCCAGCACCAACAGTGCCTACGAGCAGTACTTC,CASTNSAYEQYF
-,TRBV6-1,-,TRBJ1-2,TGTGCCAGCAGTGAAGAGCCGCGACAGACCTTC,CASSEEPRQTF
once,TRBV2,TRBD2,TRBJ2-1,TGTGCCAGCAGGCTCCTAGCGGGGGGGCCGGGTGAGCAGTTCTTC,CASRLLAGGPGEQFF
-,TRBV2,TRBD2,TRBJ2-7,TGTGCCAGCAGTGATTCGGGGACTACCTACGAGCAGTACTTC,CASSDSGTTYEQYF
-,TRBV30,-,TRBJ2-7,TGTGCCTGGACAGCAAGGAGACGGTCCTACGAGCAGTACTTC,CAWTARRRSYEQYF
-,TRBV18,-,TRBJ1-3,TGTGCCAGCTCACCAAGGTCTGGGAGCGGAAACACCATATATTTT,CASSPRSGSGNTIYF
-,TRBV25-1,-,TRBJ2-7,TGTGCCAGGTTACAGGGAGAGCCCTACGAGCAGTACTTC,CARLQGEPYEQYF
-,TRBV11-2,-,TRBJ1-1,TGTGCCAGCAGCCGACACGAGAACACTGAAGCTTTCTTT,CASSRHENTEAFF